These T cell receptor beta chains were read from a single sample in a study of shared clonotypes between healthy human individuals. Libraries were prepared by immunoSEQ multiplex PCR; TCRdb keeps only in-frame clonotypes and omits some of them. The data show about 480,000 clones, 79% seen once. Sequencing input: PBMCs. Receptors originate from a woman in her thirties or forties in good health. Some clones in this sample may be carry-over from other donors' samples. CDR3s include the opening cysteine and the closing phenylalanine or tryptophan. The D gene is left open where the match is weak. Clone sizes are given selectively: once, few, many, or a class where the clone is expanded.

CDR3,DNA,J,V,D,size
CASLNKGYEKLFF,TGTGCCAGCTTGAACAAGGGATATGAAAAACTGTTTTTT,TRBJ1-4,TRBV28,.,.
CASSEGERTSKQFF,TGCGCCAGCAGTGAGGGGGAGAGGACTAGTAAGCAGTTCTTC,TRBJ2-1,TRBV10-2,TRBD2,.
CASSLSGANEKLFF,TGTGCCAGCAGTTTATCTGGGGCTAATGAAAAACTGTTTTTT,TRBJ1-4,TRBV27,.,.
CASSFGGGYGYTF,TGTGCCAGCAGCTTCGGGGGTGGCTATGGCTACACCTTC,TRBJ1-2,TRBV5-6,.,.
CASSEGGARSLYEQYF,TGTGCCAGCAGTGAGGGGGGGGCCAGGTCGCTCTACGAGCAGTACTTC,TRBJ2-7,TRBV25-1,.,.
CASSEHSPDEKLFF,TGTGCCAGCAGTGAACACAGCCCTGATGAAAAACTGTTTTTT,TRBJ1-4,TRBV25-1,.,many
CASSVGNTYDQPQHF,TGTGCCAGCAGCGTAGGTAACACCTACGATCAGCCCCAGCATTTT,TRBJ1-5,TRBV9,.,.
CASSVGLAGGGEQYF,TGTGCCAGCAGCGTAGGTCTAGCGGGAGGGGGTGAGCAGTACTTC,TRBJ2-7,TRBV9,TRBD2,.
CASSLGAPGTDTQYF,TGTGCCAGCAGCTTGGGCGCCCCCGGCACAGATACGCAGTATTTT,TRBJ2-3,TRBV7-9,.,.
CASSPDGRSGNTIYF,TGTGCCAGTAGCCCTGACGGGCGCTCTGGAAACACCATATATTTT,TRBJ1-3,TRBV19,.,.
CASSPPGSYEQYF,TGTGCCAGCAGCCCTCCTGGCTCCTACGAGCAGTACTTC,TRBJ2-7,TRBV11-3,.,.
CASRILAGYTGELFF,TGCGCCAGCAGGATTTTAGCGGGGTACACCGGGGAGCTGTTTTTT,TRBJ2-2,TRBV5-1,TRBD2,.
CASSQENGETQYF,TGCGCCAGCAGCCAAGAAAACGGAGAGACCCAGTACTTC,TRBJ2-5,TRBV4-3,.,.
CASSSQGGPTLYNEQFF,TGTGCCAGCAGCTCACAGGGTGGGCCGACACTCTACAATGAGCAGTTCTTC,TRBJ2-1,TRBV5-5,.,.